Each of the 2 T cell receptor beta chains below was sequenced from the same sample in a study of T cell clonality in common variable immunodeficiency. Data came from immunoSEQ multiplex PCR; TCRdb stores just in-frame clones and leaves some out. In total the sample includes roughly 70,000 clones, none of them seen once. Input material: peripheral blood mononuclear cells. These receptor sequences come from a person aged 18 to 70 in good health.

In its sample, this clone was seen many times. The read terminates 3 residues before the CDR3 end, so the remaining end is supplied by the germline J gene. This chain joins TRBV7-2 and TRBJ2-6; D ambiguous. This CDR3 has 14 amino acids. The germline gives CDR1 SGHTA, CDR2 FQGNSA. The V end was cut by 1 base, the J end by 4 bases, with 5 bases between. Partial CDR3 DNA: TGTGCCAGCAGCTTAGTTCTCGGGGCCAACGTC. It yields the protein CASSLVLGANV. The whole CDR3 sequence reads CASSLVLGANVLTF.

This clone was found many times. The read terminates 3 residues before the CDR3 end, so the remaining end is supplied by the germline J gene. The chain links TRBV7-9 to TRBJ2-7; 11 bases agree with TRBD2. Germline loops: CDR1 SEHNR, CDR2 FQNEAQ (reference sequence). This CDR3 is 15 amino acids long. V trimming: 4 bases; J trimming: 0 bases; junction bases outside the gene matches: 2. The part of the CDR3 DNA that was read is TGTGCCAGCAGCTCCGGGACTAGCGGCTCCTACGAG. It yields the protein CASSSGTSGSYE. The entire CDR3 is CASSSGTSGSYEQYF.